Each of the 3 T cell receptor beta chains below was sequenced from the same sample in a study of T cells in Graves' hyperthyroidism and ophthalmopathy. Amplified TCR beta CDR3 regions derived from RNA transcripts. The TCR CDR3 first-round RT-PCR relied on the HTBI primer set. MiXCR was run by TCRdb on the multiplex PCR reads, yielding one entry per CDR3 protein. The data show roughly 400,000 distinct CDR3 sequences, over 11% seen once. Sample: blood. All receptors derive from a man between 45 and 60 years old with Graves' ophthalmopathy.

J is TRBJ1-2 and V is TRBV7-9; possible D gene TRBD1, 6 bases. V shed 0 bases and J shed 8 bases, with 10 bases lying between them. This CDR3 comprises 13 residues. Germline CDR1 reads SEHNR; CDR2 reads FQNEAQ (reference sequence). The CDR3 region has the DNA TGTGCCAGCAGCTTAGCCAGGGGTGAAGGCTACACCTTC. Its translation is CASSLARGEGYTF.

This clonotype was picked up many times. The chain employs TRBV6-1 and TRBJ2-1; 10 bases line up with TRBD2. CDR1 is MNHNS and CDR2 is SASEGT in the germline V gene. The length of the CDR3 is 20 residues. The junction had 16 bases not matched to a gene; V was cut back by 5 bases and J by 0 bases. CDR3 sequence: CASSPLSGLASLSSYNEQFF. The CDR3 DNA reads as TGTGCCAGCAGTCCATTATCGGGACTAGCGTCCTTAAGCTCCTACAATGAGCAGTTCTTC.

This clonotype showed up many times. The chain uses TRBV5-1 and TRBJ2-7, with 12 positions matching TRBD2. The CDR3 runs 16 residues. V lost 3 bases and J lost 5; bases outside the gene matches: 9. From germline, CDR1 is SGHRS and CDR2 YFSETQ. Here the CDR3 DNA reads TGCGCCAGCAGCTCGAATTTACTAGCGGGAGGTAACGAGCAGTACTTC. Protein: CASSSNLLAGGNEQYF.